The rows below give T cell receptor beta chains drawn from one sample of a study of cytomegalovirus exposure and HLA in healthy donors. Only in-frame clones appear in the TCRdb table, and some are missing; sequencing was by immunoSEQ multiplex PCR. The repertoire has about 130,000 clones, 90% to 96% of them found once; the top ten carry 1.7%. The specimen sequenced was PBMCs. The receptors derive from a man younger than 30 in good health and CMV-seronegative. Each CDR3 is given with its conserved first and last residue. The D gene is left open where the match is weak. Part of the rows lack a size; the others show once, few, many or a class for expanded clones.

TRBD1	TRBV4-3	TRBJ1-5	.	CASSHRTGGKPQHF	TGCGCCAGCAGCCACCGGACAGGGGGCAAGCCCCAGCATTTT
TRBD1	TRBV5-1	TRBJ2-4	.	CASSLDQGEVSIQYF	TGCGCCAGCAGCTTGGATCAGGGGGAAGTTAGCATTCAGTACTTC
.	TRBV7-6	TRBJ2-7	.	CASSLAPSGTLYEQYF	TGTGCCAGCAGCTTAGCGCCCAGCGGAACCCTCTACGAGCAGTACTTC
.	TRBV9	TRBJ1-3	.	CASSSVGNTIYF	TGTGCCAGCAGCTCGGTAGGAAACACCATATATTTT
TRBD1	TRBV4-1	TRBJ1-1	.	CASSPGGQGAYNTEAFF	TGCGCCAGCAGCCCCGGTGGGCAGGGGGCCTATAATACTGAAGCTTTCTTT
TRBD2	TRBV7-3	TRBJ2-2	.	CASSLLAGGTGELFF	TGTGCCAGCAGCTTACTAGCGGGAGGAACCGGGGAGCTGTTTTTT
TRBD1	TRBV29-1	TRBJ1-5	.	CSVGTGQQPQHF	TGCAGCGTAGGGACAGGGCAACAGCCCCAGCATTTT
.	TRBV5-6	TRBJ2-5	.	CASSSGRGGTQYF	TGTGCCAGCAGCTCCGGACGGGGAGGGACCCAGTACTTC
TRBD2	TRBV10-3	TRBJ2-7	.	CAISDSGNTYEQYF	TGTGCCATCAGTGATAGCGGGAATACCTACGAGCAGTACTTC
.	TRBV4-1	TRBJ2-2	.	CASSQRQGPQTGELFF	TGCGCCAGCAGCCAACGGCAGGGGCCTCAAACCGGGGAGCTGTTTTTT
TRBD1	TRBV7-8	TRBJ2-1	.	CASSSGTGGSNEQFF	TGTGCCAGCAGCTCCGGGACAGGGGGTTCGAATGAGCAGTTCTTC
.	TRBV30	TRBJ1-5	.	CAWSPWANQPQHF	TGTGCCTGGAGTCCCTGGGCCAATCAGCCCCAGCATTTT
TRBD2	TRBV4-2	TRBJ2-1	once	CASSQDPPSGSSYNEQFF	TGTGCCAGCAGCCAAGATCCCCCTAGCGGGAGCTCCTACAATGAGCAGTTCTTC
.	TRBV6-1	TRBJ1-4	.	CASLGRLMDEKLFF	TGTGCCAGTCTAGGAAGGCTGATGGATGAAAAACTGTTTTTT
.	TRBV5-6	TRBJ1-4	.	CASSLVTAGNEKLFF	TGTGCCAGCAGCTTGGTGACAGCCGGGAATGAAAAACTGTTTTTT
.	TRBV11-2	TRBJ1-2	.	CASSGALHVYGYTF	TGTGCCAGCAGCGGGGCACTTCATGTCTATGGCTACACCTTC
TRBD1	TRBV2	TRBJ2-2	.	CASSEARTGGYTGELFF	TGTGCCAGCAGTGAAGCCCGGACAGGGGGCTACACCGGGGAGCTGTTTTTT
.	TRBV5-4	TRBJ2-1	.	CASSPDRPLYNEQFF	TGTGCCAGCAGCCCGGACAGACCGCTCTACAATGAGCAGTTCTTC
.	TRBV9	TRBJ1-2	.	CASSLGRNYGYTF	TGTGCCAGCAGTCTGGGGAGGAACTATGGCTACACCTTC
TRBD1	TRBV28	TRBJ1-2	.	CASSDIPGQIYGYTF	TGTGCCAGCAGCGATATCCCGGGACAGATATATGGCTACACCTTC
.	TRBV13	TRBJ2-2	.	CASSLRGESTGELFF	TGTGCCAGCAGCTTACGGGGAGAGAGCACCGGGGAGCTGTTTTTT
.	TRBV7-2	TRBJ2-1	.	CASSPTVSSWRYNEQFF	TGTGCCAGCAGCCCCACAGTTAGCAGCTGGAGGTACAATGAGCAGTTCTTC
.	TRBV28	TRBJ2-5	.	CASSPNGGAQETQYF	TGTGCCAGCAGCCCGAATGGGGGGGCCCAAGAGACCCAGTACTTC
TRBD1	TRBV4-3	TRBJ1-4	.	CASSPLRGTAPEKLFF	TGCGCCAGCAGCCCCCTTCGGGGGACAGCCCCTGAAAAACTGTTTTTT
.	TRBV5-1	TRBJ2-1	.	CASSLDIYNEQFF	TGCGCCAGCAGCTTGGATATCTACAATGAGCAGTTCTTC